The clone carrying this T cell receptor (beta chain) was seen only a few times. As yet, its antigen is unknown. V lost 2 bases and J lost 3; bases outside the gene matches: 8. This CDR3 region has 16 residues. Germline loops: CDR1 MNHNY, CDR2 SVGAGI (reference sequence). Each donor gave one heparinised blood draw averaging around 0.12 L. Sorted populations all exceeded 95% purity. Isolated RNA was reverse transcribed in full, so expressed TCRB transcripts were sequenced. Profiling relied on immunoSEQ multiplex PCR, and the TCRdb table lists in-frame clones only, not all of them. The sample yields around 180,000 clones, 6.5% to 8.5% seen once. The data belong to a study of beta chain features in type 1 diabetes. Findings and caveats of the study: Insertions at VDJ junctions were less frequent in type 1 diabetes patients. These patients also deleted more nucleotides at the same junctions. Moderately but significantly shorter TCRB CDR3s were found in Type 1 diabetes patients in all four CD4+ subsets.

This TCR derives from a man aged 18 to 30 with type 1 diabetes. This chain connects TRBV6-6 to TRBJ2-7; 9 nucleotides line up with TRBD1. The specimen was central memory CD4+ T cells from blood. As DNA, the CDR3 is TGTGCCAGCAGTTACCAAATCGGACAGGGGCGCTACGAGCAGTACTTC. Its protein product is CASSYQIGQGRYEQYF.